One sample yielded the 16 T cell receptor beta chains listed below, sequenced in a study of T-cell memory formation after mild COVID-19. TCRdb reanalysed the 5' RACE reads using MiXCR and keeps one entry per CDR3 protein. The sample lists about 560,000 distinct CDR3 sequences, more than 15% occurring once. Material: PBMCs or a T cell subset sorted from them (not recorded which). Every receptor here comes from an adult woman who had mild COVID-19 (a few samples of this study predate the infection). Cell type and time point are not known.

This clonotype has more than one count but fewer than ten. J is TRBJ2-1 and V is TRBV7-6; D gene ambiguous. The CDR3 runs to 17 residues. Looked up from germline, CDR1 is SGHVS and CDR2 is FNYEAQ. V was trimmed by 3 bases and J by 0 bases, leaving 15 bases between them. The CDR3 protein is CASSFGRGRSSYNEQFF. The DNA for the CDR3 is TGTGCCAGCAGCTTCGGCCGTGGGCGGTCCTCCTACAATGAGCAGTTCTTC.

This clonotype occurred a few times. The rearrangement uses TRBV5-1 and TRBJ2-7; the D gene is possibly TRBD1 (5 bases). The CDR3 covers 17 residues. Germline CDR1 is SGHRS and CDR2 is YFSETQ. V lost 4 bases and J 3 bases, leaving 23 bases between the germline ends. The CDR3 region is CASSATPGSPSRYEQYF. DNA of the CDR3: TGCGCCAGCAGCGCTACACCAGGGTCGCCCTCCCGCTACGAGCAGTACTTC.

The chain couples TRBV7-9 to TRBJ2-3; 10 bases are a match to TRBD2. This CDR3 has 16 residues. Trimming cost V 5 bases and J 4 bases; bases outside gene matches: 9. CDR1 SEHNR and CDR2 FQNEAQ come from the germline V gene (reference sequence). The CDR3 region is CASSTPSGGAPDTQYF. The CDR3 bases are TGTGCCAGCAGCACCCCGAGCGGGGGGGCCCCAGATACGCAGTATTTT.

This clonotype occurred a few times. The chain combines TRBV7-9 with TRBJ2-5, with D uncertain. This CDR3 has 16 residues. Germline loops: CDR1 SEHNR, CDR2 FQNEAQ (reference sequence). Between the trimmed V and J ends, which lost 5 bases and 4 bases, there was a span of 20 bases. The CDR3 DNA reads as TGTGCCAGCAGCCGCGGAACGCTTGACTTCGGAGAGACCCAGTACTTC. It yields the protein CASSRGTLDFGETQYF.

This clonotype was seen a few times. V usage is TRBV5-1 and J usage is TRBJ2-1; D is possibly TRBD1 or TRBD2 (5 bases each). Germline V gene lookup returns CDR1 SGHRS and CDR2 YFSETQ. CDR3 length: 16 amino acids. Deletions cut 0 bases from V and 4 bases from J, with 14 bases between. The CDR3 DNA reads as TGCGCCAGCAGCTTGGCCGAGGGGCTAGCTTACAATGAGCAGTTCTTC. Translation: CASSLAEGLAYNEQFF.

In this sample, this clonotype turned up a few times. The rearrangement joins TRBV12-3 or TRBV12-4 to TRBJ2-2; 9 bases agree with TRBD2. V shed 6 bases, J shed 2 bases, and the junction held 7 bases outside the gene matches. The CDR3 loop spans 16 amino acids. The CDR3 DNA reads as TGTGCCAGCAGCCCTAGGACTAGCGTAAACACCGGGGAGCTGTTTTTT. Encoded protein: CASSPRTSVNTGELFF.

The chain links TRBV14 to TRBJ2-1, with unresolved D. The length of the CDR3 is 14 residues. Trimming took off 0 bases at V and 10 bases at J, with 13 bases between the two ends. The germline V gene encodes CDR1 SGHDN and CDR2 FVKESK. CDR3 sequence reads: CASSQELRVNEQFF. In DNA form, the CDR3 reads TGTGCCAGCAGCCAAGAGTTAAGGGTAAACGAGCAGTTCTTC.

The chain joins TRBV4-1 to TRBJ2-1; D ambiguous. The CDR3 is 15 residues long. Trimming took 4 bases from V and 6 from J, leaving 16 bases between them. Germline V lookup: CDR1 MGHRA, CDR2 YSYEKL. The CDR3 DNA reads TGCGCCAGCAGCCTGGCTACAGCAGCAGGCAATGAGCAGTTCTTC. Amino acid sequence: CASSLATAAGNEQFF.

The chain links TRBV5-5 to TRBJ2-2; a possible D gene is TRBD1 (5 bases). The CDR3 extends over 18 amino acids. Germline CDR1 is SGHKS and CDR2 is YYEKEE (reference sequence). V dropped 0 bases and J dropped 4 bases, with 19 bases sitting between them. The CDR3 nucleotides are TGTGCCAGCAGCTTGGATCTCGGCAGGGTAATGACCACCGGGGAGCTGTTTTTT. Its translation is CASSLDLGRVMTTGELFF.

This clonotype came up many times. This chain connects TRBV29-1 to TRBJ1-1; D is possibly TRBD1 (5 bases). Germline values: CDR1 SQVTM, CDR2 ANQGSEA. The CDR3 spans 12 residues. The V gene lost 7 bases and the J gene lost 4 bases, with 13 bases spanning the gap. The CDR3 region is CSAQGDGTEAFF. The CDR3 region has the DNA TGCAGCGCCCAGGGCGACGGCACTGAAGCTTTCTTT.

The genes are TRBV7-6 and TRBJ1-6, with 9 bases identical to TRBD1. This CDR3 contains 15 residues. V was clipped by 5 bases and J by 7 bases; unmatched bases: 6. Germline CDR1 SGHVS, CDR2 FNYEAQ. CDR3 sequence (DNA): TGTGCCAGCAGCGTATCCGGGACAGGGAATTCACCCCTCCACTTT. Protein sequence: CASSVSGTGNSPLHF.

This clonotype was detected many times. The chain uses TRBV4-2 and TRBJ2-1; D unclear. The CDR3 loop spans 12 amino acids. Germline assignment: CDR1 LGHNA and CDR2 YNFKEQ. V was cut by 0 bases and J by 7 bases, with 4 bases left in between. The CDR3 is CASSQEENEQFF. DNA for the CDR3: TGTGCCAGCAGCCAAGAGGAGAATGAGCAGTTCTTC.

This clonotype was seen only a few times. This sequence joins TRBV20-1 and TRBJ2-1, with D possibly being TRBD2 (5 bases). Trimming pared 5 bases from V and 3 bases from J, leaving 8 bases between. The CDR3 length is 12 residues. Germline-derived CDR1 and CDR2 are DFQATT and SNEGSKA (reference sequence). The CDR3 region has the DNA TGCAGTGCTGTAGCGATCTACAATGAGCAGTTCTTC. Its protein is CSAVAIYNEQFF.

This clonotype was counted only a few times. J is TRBJ2-1 and V is TRBV7-6; 11 nucleotides agree with TRBD2. This CDR3 spans 15 amino acids. The germline V gene has CDR1 SGHVS and CDR2 FNYEAQ. V trimming: 4 bases; J trimming: 5 bases; junction bases outside the gene matches: 4. CDR3 bases: TGTGCCAGCAGCTCGGGACTAGCGGTTCACAATGAGCAGTTCTTC. This encodes CASSSGLAVHNEQFF.

There are a few counts of this clonotype. The chain employs TRBV7-9 and TRBJ2-1; a possible D gene is TRBD1 (5 bases). Trimming took off 2 bases at V and 5 bases at J, with 13 bases between the two ends. The CDR3 covers 15 residues. Looked up from germline, CDR1 is SEHNR and CDR2 is FQNEAQ (reference sequence). The CDR3 bases are TGTGCCAGCAGCTTAACAGGTGGCTACCACAATGAGCAGTTCTTC. Its protein product is CASSLTGGYHNEQFF.

Many counts were recorded for this clonotype. V usage is TRBV10-3 and J usage is TRBJ1-2, with D tentatively TRBD1 (5 bases). The CDR3 is 15 residues long. The germline V gene has CDR1 ENHRY and CDR2 SYGVKD. V lost 4 bases to trimming and J lost 0 bases, with 12 bases between them. For the CDR3, the DNA is TGTGCCATCAGTGCGACAGTAGATACTAACTATGGCTACACCTTC. Protein product: CAISATVDTNYGYTF.